The 3 T cell receptor beta chains listed next were all sequenced from one sample in a study of CD8 T cells in ankylosing spondylitis. TCRdb redid the calling of the 5' RACE reads with MiXCR, one entry per CDR3 protein. The sample includes about 340,000 distinct CDR3 sequences, roughly 20% of them seen just once. Sequencing input: blood, either unsorted or a sorted T cell fraction (not recorded which). These receptors were collected from a male donor with ankylosing spondylitis or in good health (not recorded which).

The genes are TRBV2 and TRBJ2-7; D tentatively fits TRBD1 or TRBD2 (5 bases each). The V end was cut by 9 bases, the J end by 4 bases, with 10 bases between. The CDR3 runs to 11 residues. Germline CDR1 reads SNHLY; CDR2 reads FYNNEI. CDR3 sequence (DNA): TGTGCCAGTGCATGGGGGTACGAGCAGTACTTC. Residues: CASAWGYEQYF.

This clonotype occurred a few times. V gene TRBV21-1 combines with J gene TRBJ2-1. TRBV21-1 is noted as a pseudogene. The CDR3 has 14 residues. The CDR3 spells CASSKAGRWKGQFF. CDR3 bases: TGTGCCAGCAGCAAAGCGGGCCGGTGGAAAGGGCAGTTCTTC.

This clonotype was picked up many times. The chain employs TRBV12-3 or TRBV12-4 and TRBJ2-1; 10 bases are a match to TRBD2. The CDR3 runs 15 residues. J gave up 6 bases and V 4 bases, and 6 bases lay outside the gene matches. The CDR3 loop reads CASSSPGLASNEQFF. The CDR3 nucleotides read TGTGCCAGCAGTTCCCCGGGACTAGCGTCCAATGAGCAGTTCTTC.